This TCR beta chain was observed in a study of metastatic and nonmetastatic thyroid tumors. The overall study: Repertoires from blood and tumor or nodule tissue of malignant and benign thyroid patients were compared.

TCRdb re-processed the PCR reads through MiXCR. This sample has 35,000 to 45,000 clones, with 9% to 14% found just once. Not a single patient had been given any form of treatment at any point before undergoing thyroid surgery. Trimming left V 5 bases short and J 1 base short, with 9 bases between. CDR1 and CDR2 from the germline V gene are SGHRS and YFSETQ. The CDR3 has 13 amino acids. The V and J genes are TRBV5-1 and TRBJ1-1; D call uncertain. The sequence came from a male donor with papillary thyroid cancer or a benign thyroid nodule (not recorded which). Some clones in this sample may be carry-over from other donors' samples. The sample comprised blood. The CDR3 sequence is CASRPDTNTEAFF. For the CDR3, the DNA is TGCGCCAGCAGACCCGACACGAACACTGAAGCTTTCTTT.